The clone carrying this T cell receptor beta chain has only a few counts. Its cognate antigen is unknown. One junction end disagrees with the germline gene, perhaps due to a read error. Germline CDR1 reads DFQATT; CDR2 reads SNEGSKA (reference sequence). There are 13 residues in the CDR3. Each cDNA molecule carried a unique molecular identifier. TCRdb independently ran MiXCR on the 5' RACE reads; one entry per CDR3 protein. The sample has about 70,000 distinct CDR3 sequences; 10% to 12% are singletons. The data were taken from a study of early T cells in non-severe SARS-CoV-2 infection. About the research overall: With bulk RNA from unsorted whole blood as input, sequencing yielded unpaired chains. Study-wide results and caveats: Sequences matched to VDJdb favored anti-spike CD8 responses, while private and CD4 specificities were missed.

This TCR was recovered from an adult who was a healthcare worker with PCR-confirmed SARS-CoV-2 infection or an uninfected control (not recorded which). J is TRBJ2-3 and V is TRBV20-1, with D perhaps TRBD2 (6 bases). Sample: whole blood. This CDR3 is CSARRQLADAQYF. CDR3 bases: TGCAGTGCTAGACGACAACTAGCAGATGCGCAGTATTTT.